This T cell receptor beta chain was observed in a study of blood T cell repertoires in COVID-19. Authors' methods: Reference gene primers were amplified, and this amplification served to estimate nucleated cell counts. TCRdb's table, derived via immunoSEQ multiplex PCR, lists solely in-frame clones and lacks some. The V and J calls and clone size come from that table; D and trimming were worked out from the DNA. The data contain approximately 300,000 clones, over 75% of them singletons. This TCR came from a woman between 18 and 29 years old who had recovered from COVID-19. The sequencing sample was made of PBMCs or T cells enriched from blood (not recorded which).

The CDR3 loop reads CASSQPFSGNTIYF. The CDR3 DNA follows: TGCGCCAGCAGCCAACCATTCTCTGGAAACACCATATATTTT. V is TRBV4-1 and J is TRBJ1-3; D gene ambiguous. The germline V and J ends were trimmed by 2 bases and 0 bases, with 5 bases remaining between them. This CDR3 has 14 amino acids. Germline loops: CDR1 MGHRA, CDR2 YSYEKL.